Presented here are 5 T cell receptor beta chains from one specimen sequenced in a study of T cell responses to AZD1222 COVID-19 vaccine (dated by TCRdb to the early 2020s). The library was built by means of the immunoSEQ multiplex PCR assay. The immuneACCESS repertoire file appears here via TCRdb, limited to in-frame rearrangements. These files lack a portion of the clones; in checked studies, under half of the deficit traces to unresolved V genes, and the cause of the others is not known. This sample holds about 92,000 clones; about 91% were observed only once. The ten largest account for under 10% of the sample. The sample's time point label, in plain terms: baseline before first vaccination. The material was peripheral blood, obtained on day 0 of AZD1222 vaccination. All receptors derive from an adult in good health.

The genes are TRBV20-1 and TRBJ2-7, with D tentatively TRBD2 (5 bases). V gave up 6 bases and J gave up 4 bases, with 10 bases separating them. The CDR3 extends over 11 amino acids. Germline CDR1 DFQATT, CDR2 SNEGSKA (reference sequence). The CDR3 loop is CSADGIYEQYF. The CDR3 DNA follows: TGCAGTGCCGACGGGATTTACGAGCAGTACTTC.

V usage is TRBV6-2 or TRBV6-3 and J usage is TRBJ1-1; the D gene is possibly TRBD1 (5 bases). The CDR3 spans 12 residues. Germline CDR1 is MNHEY and CDR2 is SVGEGT. V lost 0 bases to trimming and J lost 14 bases, with 13 bases between them. CDR3 amino acids: CASSYSPRANFF. The CDR3 nucleotides are TGTGCCAGCAGTTACTCGCCCAGGGCGAACTTCTTT.

The V and J genes are TRBV9 and TRBJ1-3; TRBD1 might be the D (6 bases). The germline CDR1 and CDR2 sequences are SGDLS and YYNGEE. V lost 3 bases and J lost 0, with 13 bases in between. This CDR3 is 16 amino acids long. Here the CDR3 DNA reads TGTGCCAGCAGCGGTGGGGGCTGGCTCTCTGGAAACACCATATATTTT. The encoded protein is CASSGGGWLSGNTIYF.

The chain couples TRBV5-1 to TRBJ1-2; 8 bases are shared with TRBD1. The CDR3 runs to 14 residues. V lost 5 bases to trimming and J lost 8 bases; unmatched junction nucleotides: 11. Germline V CDR1 and CDR2: SGHRS, YFSETQ. The CDR3 sequence is CASSTLDRVPGYTF. The CDR3 DNA reads TGCGCCAGCAGTACCCTGGACAGGGTCCCCGGCTACACCTTC.

This chain uses TRBV5-1 with TRBJ1-4; TRBD1 is a possible D gene (5 bases). Germline V lookup: CDR1 SGHRS, CDR2 YFSETQ. Deletions cut 4 bases from V and 8 bases from J, with 15 bases between. The CDR3 length is 14 residues. The CDR3 sequence is CASSAGTLGEKLFF. Here the CDR3 DNA reads TGCGCCAGCAGCGCCGGGACTCTGGGCGAAAAACTGTTTTTT.